This entry is about one TCR beta chain. Antigen specificity is unknown. This sample was taken from a study of T cell responses to AZD1222 COVID-19 vaccine. Clones were read by immunoSEQ multiplex PCR, and TCRdb kept only the in-frame ones, dropping some. The sample lists 150,000 or so clones, 90% occurring once. Per germline, CDR1 SGDLS and CDR2 YYNGEE. This CDR3 contains 14 residues. V shed 0 bases and J shed 8 bases, with 11 bases lying between them. Study-wide results and caveats: The breadth and depth of Spike-specific TCRs increased once two AZD1222 doses had been given.

This TCR derives from an adult who received the AZD1222 COVID-19 vaccine. V usage is TRBV9 and J usage is TRBJ2-2; D ambiguous. This sample comprised peripheral blood, obtained 28 days after the second AZD1222 dose. The CDR3 DNA is TGTGCCAGCAGCGTAGAGGTTACCACGGGGGAGCTGTTTTTT. The encoded protein is CASSVEVTTGELFF.